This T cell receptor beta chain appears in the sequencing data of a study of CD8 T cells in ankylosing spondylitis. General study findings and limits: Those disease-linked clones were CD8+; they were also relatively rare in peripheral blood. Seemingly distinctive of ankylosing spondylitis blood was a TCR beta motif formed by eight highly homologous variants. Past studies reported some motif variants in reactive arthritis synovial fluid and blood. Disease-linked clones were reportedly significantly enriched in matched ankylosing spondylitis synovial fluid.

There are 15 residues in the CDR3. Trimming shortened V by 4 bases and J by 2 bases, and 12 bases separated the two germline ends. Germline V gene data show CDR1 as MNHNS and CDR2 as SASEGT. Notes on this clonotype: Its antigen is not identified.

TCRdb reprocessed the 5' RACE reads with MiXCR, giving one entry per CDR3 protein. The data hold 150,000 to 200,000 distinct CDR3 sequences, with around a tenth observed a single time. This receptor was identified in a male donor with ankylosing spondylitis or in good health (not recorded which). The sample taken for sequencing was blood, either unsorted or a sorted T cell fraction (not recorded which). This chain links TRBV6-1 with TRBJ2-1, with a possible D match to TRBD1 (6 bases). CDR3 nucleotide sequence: TGTGCCAGCAGTGGTGGGCAGGGGACCTACAATGAGCAGTTCTTC. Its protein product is CASSGGQGTYNEQFF.